This T cell receptor (beta chain) originates from a study of blood T cell repertoires in COVID-19. This CDR3 comprises 15 residues. The germline CDR1 and CDR2 sequences are GTSNPN and SVGIG (reference sequence). V shed 2 bases and J shed 3 bases, with 14 bases lying between them. The Seattle patients, enrolled during active infection, were followed longitudinally. Sequencing used immunoSEQ multiplex PCR; TCRdb keeps in-frame clones, though not all of them. The sample lists 200,000 or so clones, around four fifths occurring once. Sequenced sample: peripheral blood. The V and J genes are TRBV30 and TRBJ1-5; D is possibly TRBD1 (5 bases). The TCR comes from a man in his fifties or sixties with COVID-19, enrolled during active disease. The CDR3 nucleotides read TGTGCCTGGAGTAGAAGGGGCCTTACCAATCAGCCCCAGCATTTT. This encodes CAWSRRGLTNQPQHF.